The source of this T cell receptor (beta chain) is a study of blood T cells in healthy people across ages. Study context: Capture by template switching was about one barcoded beta molecule per two T cells. The study's findings and limits: TCR beta diversity, measured per million T cells, fell in a roughly linear way with age.

This clonotype turned up a few times. The antigen is undetermined. A second PCR of 7 to 11 cycles used a sample-barcoded 5' primer and a J-beta primer mix. TCRdb reprocessed the 5' RACE reads with MiXCR, giving one entry per CDR3 protein. The table has 1.5 million to 2 million distinct CDR3 sequences, 28% seen once; the top ten hold roughly 8%. V shed 4 bases and J 3 bases; nucleotides not matched to a gene: 5. The germline V gene has CDR1 GTSNPN and CDR2 SVGIG (reference sequence). This CDR3 has 14 amino acids. The donors, healthy Caucasians from Russia, were aged roughly 6 to 90. The chain couples TRBV30 to TRBJ2-7, with 11 bases lining up with TRBD1. Input material: blood. The receptor's source is a woman in her twenties or thirties in good health. In DNA, the CDR3 is TGTGCCTGGACTCCGGGACAGGGGGACTACGAGCAGTACTTC. Its protein product is CAWTPGQGDYEQYF.